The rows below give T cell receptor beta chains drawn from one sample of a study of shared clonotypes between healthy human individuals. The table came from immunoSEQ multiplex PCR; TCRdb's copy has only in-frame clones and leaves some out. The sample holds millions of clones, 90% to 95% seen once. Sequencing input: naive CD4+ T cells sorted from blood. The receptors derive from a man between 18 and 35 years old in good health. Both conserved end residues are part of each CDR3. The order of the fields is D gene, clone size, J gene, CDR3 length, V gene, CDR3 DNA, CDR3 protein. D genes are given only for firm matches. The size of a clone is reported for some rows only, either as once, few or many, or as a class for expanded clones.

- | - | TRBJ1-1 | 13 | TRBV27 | TGTGCCAGCAGTTGGTCTGGGGGCACTGAAGCTTTCTTT | CASSWSGGTEAFF
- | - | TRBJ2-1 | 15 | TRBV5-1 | TGCGCCAGCAGCTTCGTGGGAGCTGCCTACAATGAGCAGTTCTTC | CASSFVGAAYNEQFF
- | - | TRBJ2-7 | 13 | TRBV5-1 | TGCGCCAGCAGCTTGGAATGGGAAGGCGAGCAGTACTTC | CASSLEWEGEQYF
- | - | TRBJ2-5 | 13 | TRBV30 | TGTGCCTGGAGCCCAAGGGGTTGGGAGACCCAGTACTTC | CAWSPRGWETQYF
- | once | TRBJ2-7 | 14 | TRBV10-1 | TGCGCCAGCAGCCGGGACCAGGGCTCCTACGAGCAGTACTTC | CASSRDQGSYEQYF
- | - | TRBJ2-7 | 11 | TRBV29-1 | TGCAGTTGCGGTATGTCCCACGAGCAGTACTTC | CSCGMSHEQYF
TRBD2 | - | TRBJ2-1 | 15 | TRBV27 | TGTGCCAGCAGTTTACAGGGACTAGCGGGAGGAGAGCAGTTCTTC | CASSLQGLAGGEQFF
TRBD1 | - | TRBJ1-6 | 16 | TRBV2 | TGTGCCAGCAGTGAATCGTACAGGGGGGTTAATTCACCCCTCCACTTT | CASSESYRGVNSPLHF
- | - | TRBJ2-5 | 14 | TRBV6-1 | TGTGCCAGCAGTAGAGGGGCTCGCCAAGAGACCCAGTACTTC | CASSRGARQETQYF
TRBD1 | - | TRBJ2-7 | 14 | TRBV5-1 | TGCGCCAGCAGCTTTCAACAGGGGGCCTACGAGCAGTACTTC | CASSFQQGAYEQYF
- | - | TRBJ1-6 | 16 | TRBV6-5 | TGTGCCAGCAGTTCTCGGACCGGGGCCCGAAATTCACCCCTCCACTTT | CASSSRTGARNSPLHF
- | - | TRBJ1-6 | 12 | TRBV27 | TGTGCCAGCAGTCAGAAAAATTCACCCCTCCACTTT | CASSQKNSPLHF
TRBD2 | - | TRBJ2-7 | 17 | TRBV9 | TGTGCCAGCAGCCCCTGGACTAGCGGGGGGCCATCCTACGAGCAGTACTTC | CASSPWTSGGPSYEQYF
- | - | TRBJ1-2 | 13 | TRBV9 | TGTGCCAGCAGCCCAGAGGGAAGGGACGGCTACACCTTC | CASSPEGRDGYTF
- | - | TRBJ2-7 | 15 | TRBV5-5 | TGTGCCAGCAGAACGGAGGGGACGGGGACCTACGAGCAGTACTTC | CASRTEGTGTYEQYF
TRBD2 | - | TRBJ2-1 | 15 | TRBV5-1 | TGCGCCAGCAGCTTAGCGGGAGTCTCCTACAATGAGCAGTTCTTC | CASSLAGVSYNEQFF
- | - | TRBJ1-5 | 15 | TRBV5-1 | TGCGCCAGCAGCCCAGGACAGTATAGCAATCAGCCCCAGCATTTT | CASSPGQYSNQPQHF